The 5 T cell receptor beta chains reported below all come from one sample, sequenced in a study of cytomegalovirus exposure and HLA in healthy donors. 60 Vbeta and 13 Jbeta primers were used in PCR. Repertoires were generated with immunoSEQ multiplex PCR, while TCRdb's copy carries only in-frame clones and drops some. Of some 130,000 clones in the sample, around 80% are singletons; the top ten hold 2.7%. The sequencing input was PBMCs. The source of these receptors is a man between 50 and 59 years old in good health and CMV-seronegative.

There are a few counts of this clone. V gene TRBV5-4 combines with J gene TRBJ2-6, with D uncertain. The CDR3 loop spans 15 amino acids. With 5 bases removed from V and 0 bases from J, the gap between germline ends came to 9 bases. The germline V gene encodes CDR1 SGHNT and CDR2 YYREEE (reference sequence). The CDR3 loop is CASSSTTSGANVLTF. In DNA form, the CDR3 reads TGTGCCAGCAGTTCTACTACCTCTGGGGCCAACGTCCTGACTTTC.

This chain connects TRBV11-1 to TRBJ1-1; TRBD1 aligns across 9 bases. This CDR3 is 14 amino acids long. Germline V gene data show CDR1 as SGHAT and CDR2 as FQDESV (reference sequence). The V segment lost 6 bases and the J segment 3 bases; nucleotides outside the gene matches: 5. CDR3 loop: CASRLQGAYTEAFF. Here the CDR3 DNA reads TGTGCCAGCAGATTACAGGGGGCCTACACTGAAGCTTTCTTT.

J is TRBJ2-5 and V is TRBV4-1; 9 bases match TRBD2. In germline, CDR1 is MGHRA, CDR2 YSYEKL. The CDR3 length is 16 residues. The ends lost 0 bases at V and 5 bases at J; junction bases unmatched: 7. This CDR3 reads CASSQEGRGGRETQYF. CDR3 bases: TGCGCCAGCAGCCAAGAGGGGCGGGGGGGCCGTGAGACCCAGTACTTC.

The chain has TRBV14 and TRBJ2-1; D not certain. CDR1 and CDR2 (germline): SGHDN, FVKESK. The V and J ends lost 4 bases and 8 bases respectively, with 15 bases between them. This CDR3 spans 14 amino acids. The CDR3 bases are TGTGCCAGCAGCCTGAGGTCAAAGGTCCATGAGCAGTTCTTC. Its protein product is CASSLRSKVHEQFF.

CDR3: CASSVGQGAYNEQFF. The DNA of the CDR3 is TGCGCCAGCAGCGTAGGACAGGGGGCCTACAATGAGCAGTTCTTC. The chain recombines TRBV5-1 with TRBJ2-1; 10 bases agree with TRBD1. The CDR3 length is 15 residues. V trimming: 4 bases; J trimming: 2 bases; junction bases outside the gene matches: 3. Looked up from germline, CDR1 is SGHRS and CDR2 is YFSETQ.